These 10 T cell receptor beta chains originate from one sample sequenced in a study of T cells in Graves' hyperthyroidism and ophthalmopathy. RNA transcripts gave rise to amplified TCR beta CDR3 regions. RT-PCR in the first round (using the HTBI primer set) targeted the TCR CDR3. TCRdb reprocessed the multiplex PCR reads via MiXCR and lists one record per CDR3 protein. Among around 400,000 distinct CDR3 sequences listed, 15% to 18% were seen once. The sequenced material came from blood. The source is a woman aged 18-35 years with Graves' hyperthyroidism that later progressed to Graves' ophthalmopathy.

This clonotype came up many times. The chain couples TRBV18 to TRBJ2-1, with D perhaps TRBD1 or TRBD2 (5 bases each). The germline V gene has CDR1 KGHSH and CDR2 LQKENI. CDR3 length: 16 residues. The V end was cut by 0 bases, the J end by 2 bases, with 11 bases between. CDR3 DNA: TGTGCCAGCTCACCACCGGGGACGGAGACCTACAATGAGCAGTTCTTC. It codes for CASSPPGTETYNEQFF.

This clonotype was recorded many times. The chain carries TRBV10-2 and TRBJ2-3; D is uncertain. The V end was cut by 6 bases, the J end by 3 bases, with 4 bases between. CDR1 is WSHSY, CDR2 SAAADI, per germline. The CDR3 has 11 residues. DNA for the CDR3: TGCGCCAGCAGGCATACAGATACGCAGTATTTT. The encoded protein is CASRHTDTQYF.

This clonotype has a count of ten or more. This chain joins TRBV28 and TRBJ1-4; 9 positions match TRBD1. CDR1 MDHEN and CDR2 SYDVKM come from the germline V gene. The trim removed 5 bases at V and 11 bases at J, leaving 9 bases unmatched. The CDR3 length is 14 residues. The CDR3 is CASSGTGTGLKLFF. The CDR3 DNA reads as TGTGCCAGCAGTGGAACCGGGACAGGGCTTAAACTGTTTTTT.

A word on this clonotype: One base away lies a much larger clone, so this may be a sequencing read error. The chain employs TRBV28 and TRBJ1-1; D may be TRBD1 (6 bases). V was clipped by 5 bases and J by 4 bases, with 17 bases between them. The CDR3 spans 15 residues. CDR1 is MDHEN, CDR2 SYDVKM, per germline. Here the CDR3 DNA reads TGTGCCAGCAGTCAACCCCGGGGGCGGGTCACTGAAGCTTTCTTT. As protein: CASSQPRGRVTEAFF.

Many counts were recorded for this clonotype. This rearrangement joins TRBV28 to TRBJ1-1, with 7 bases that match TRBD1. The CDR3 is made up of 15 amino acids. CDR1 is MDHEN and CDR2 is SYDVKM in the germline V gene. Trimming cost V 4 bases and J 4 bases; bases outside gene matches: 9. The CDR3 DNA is TGTGCCAGCAGTTGTTACGGAGGGGGCTGCACTGAAGCTTTCTTT. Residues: CASSCYGGGCTEAFF.

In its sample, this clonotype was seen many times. CDR3 residues: CASSPSGGSYEQYF. The DNA for the CDR3 is TGTGCCAGCAGCCCTAGCGGGGGGAGCTACGAGCAGTACTTC. The V and J genes are TRBV2 and TRBJ2-7, with 11 positions matching TRBD2. CDR1 SNHLY and CDR2 FYNNEI come from the germline V gene. The CDR3 length is 14 residues. J lost 3 bases, V lost 6 bases, and 4 bases had no gene match.

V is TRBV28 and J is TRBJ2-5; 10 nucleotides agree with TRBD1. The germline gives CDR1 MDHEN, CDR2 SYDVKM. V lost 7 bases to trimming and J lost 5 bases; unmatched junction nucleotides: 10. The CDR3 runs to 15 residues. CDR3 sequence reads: CASTPLTGGAETQYF. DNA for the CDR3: TGTGCCAGCACCCCGCTGACAGGGGGCGCCGAGACCCAGTACTTC.

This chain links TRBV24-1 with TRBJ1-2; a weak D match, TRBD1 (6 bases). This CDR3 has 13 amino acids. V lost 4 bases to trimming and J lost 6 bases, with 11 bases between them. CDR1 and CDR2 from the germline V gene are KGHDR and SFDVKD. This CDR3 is CATSDYTGHGYTF. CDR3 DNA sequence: TGTGCCACCAGTGACTATACAGGGCATGGCTACACCTTC.

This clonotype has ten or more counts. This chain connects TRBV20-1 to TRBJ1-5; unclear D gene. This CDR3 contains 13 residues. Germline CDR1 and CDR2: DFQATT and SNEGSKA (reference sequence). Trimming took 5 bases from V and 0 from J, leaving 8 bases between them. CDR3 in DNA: TGCAGTGCTGAACAGAATAGCAATCAGCCCCAGCATTTT. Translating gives CSAEQNSNQPQHF.

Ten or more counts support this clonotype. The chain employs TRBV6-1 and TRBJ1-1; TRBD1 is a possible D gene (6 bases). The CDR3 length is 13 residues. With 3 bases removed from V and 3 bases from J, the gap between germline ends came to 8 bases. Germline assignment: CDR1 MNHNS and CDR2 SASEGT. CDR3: CASSEGGHTEAFF. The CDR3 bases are TGTGCCAGCAGTGAGGGGGGGCACACTGAAGCTTTCTTT.